The entry that follows covers one TCR beta chain sequence. Using a J-beta primer mix together with a sample-barcoded 5' primer, a second PCR was run for roughly 6 to 11 cycles. TCRdb used MiXCR to reprocess the 5' RACE reads, holding one entry per CDR3 protein. The sample records fewer than 950,000 distinct CDR3 sequences, under 40% being singletons. This sample is drawn from a study of blood T cells in healthy people across ages. Between the trimmed V and J ends, which lost 4 bases and 1 base, there was a span of 11 bases. Germline V gene lookup returns CDR1 SGHRS and CDR2 YFSETQ. The CDR3 is 14 amino acids.

This TCR was recovered from a man between 18 and 29 years old in good health. Sequences were obtained from blood. The V call is TRBV5-1, the J call TRBJ1-2, with D possibly matching TRBD1 (6 bases). CDR3 in amino acids: CASSTVQGNYGYTF. The DNA of the CDR3 is TGCGCCAGCAGCACGGTACAGGGTAACTATGGCTACACCTTC.